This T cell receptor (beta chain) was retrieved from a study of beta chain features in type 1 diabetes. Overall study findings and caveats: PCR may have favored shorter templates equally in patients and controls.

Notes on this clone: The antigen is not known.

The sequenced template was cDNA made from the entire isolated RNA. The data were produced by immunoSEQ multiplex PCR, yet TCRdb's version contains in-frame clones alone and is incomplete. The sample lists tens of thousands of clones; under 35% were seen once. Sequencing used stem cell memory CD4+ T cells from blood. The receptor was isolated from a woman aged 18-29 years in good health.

The CDR3 here is CASSLVGGGPSYEQYF. The CDR3 DNA follows: TGTGCCAGCAGCTTAGTGGGGGGAGGGCCTTCCTACGAGCAGTACTTC. The chain carries TRBV7-2 and TRBJ2-7, with TRBD2 matching 7 bases. Germline V gives CDR1 SGHTA, CDR2 FQGNSA. J lost 1 base, V lost 1 base, and 7 bases had no gene match. The CDR3 spans 16 residues.